The 9 T cell receptor beta chains below were found in one sample sequenced in a study of cytotoxic CD8 clonotypes in ibrutinib-treated CLL. Clones were sequenced by immunoSEQ multiplex PCR, and TCRdb holds only the in-frame ones, with some missing. The data hold 200,000 or so clones, with about four fifths observed a single time. The source material was PBMCs, sampled after 12 months of ibrutinib treatment. The receptors stem from a human donor with chronic lymphocytic leukemia.

V usage is TRBV11-2 and J usage is TRBJ2-7, with 9 bases aligning to TRBD2. This CDR3 comprises 15 residues. Germline values: CDR1 SGHAT, CDR2 FQNNGV. The J segment lost 3 bases and the V segment lost 6 bases, leaving 9 bases of the junction unmatched. Here the CDR3 DNA reads TGTGCCAGCAGGGTGGGCTATAGCGGGAGCTACGAGCAGTACTTC. As protein: CASRVGYSGSYEQYF.

J is TRBJ2-7 and V is TRBV28; D remains unclear. With 6 bases removed from V and 3 bases from J, the gap between germline ends came to 15 bases. Per the germline V gene, CDR1 is MDHEN and CDR2 is SYDVKM. The CDR3 totals 14 residues. CDR3 residues: CASRHVDFLYEQYF. CDR3 DNA sequence: TGTGCCAGCAGACACGTCGATTTCCTCTACGAGCAGTACTTC.

The chain carries TRBV7-6 and TRBJ2-2; D is uncertain. The CDR3 runs to 16 residues. V was clipped by 1 base and J by 0 bases, with 9 bases between them. Germline values: CDR1 SGHVS, CDR2 FNYEAQ. CDR3 sequence reads: CASSLVPPANTGELFF. Written as DNA, the CDR3 is TGTGCCAGCAGCTTAGTACCCCCCGCGAACACCGGGGAGCTGTTTTTT.

The chain joins TRBV11-3 to TRBJ2-1; D remains ambiguous. Germline assignment: CDR1 SGHNT and CDR2 YENEEA. The V end was cut by 5 bases, the J end by 6 bases, with 14 bases between. The length of the CDR3 is 14 residues. DNA for the CDR3: TGTGCCAGCAGCCCGGGCGGTGTTGGCAATGAGCAGTTCTTC. This codes for CASSPGGVGNEQFF.

In this sample, this clone is medium-sized. The V call is TRBV7-2, the J call TRBJ1-2; D call uncertain. The CDR3 is made up of 16 amino acids. The germline V and J ends were trimmed by 3 bases and 5 bases, with 19 bases remaining between them. Germline assignment: CDR1 SGHTA and CDR2 FQGNSA. Here the CDR3 DNA reads TGTGCCAGCAGCTTGACTACGGGCCGGAAGGGTTATGGCTACACCTTC. Translating gives CASSLTTGRKGYGYTF.

V usage is TRBV7-9 and J usage is TRBJ2-5, with 10 positions matching TRBD2. J gave up 8 bases and V 4 bases, and 7 bases lay outside the gene matches. The CDR3 sequence is 14 residues long. Germline CDR1 reads SEHNR; CDR2 reads FQNEAQ (reference sequence). CDR3 sequence reads: CASSSSSGGITQYF. The DNA of the CDR3 is TGTGCCAGCAGCTCGTCTAGCGGGGGCATTACCCAGTACTTC.

This clone showed up many times. The chain joins TRBV11-2 to TRBJ2-7; a weak D match, TRBD2 (6 bases). This CDR3 is built from 13 residues. Trimming stripped 3 bases from V and 7 bases from J, with 13 bases between. CDR1 SGHAT and CDR2 FQNNGV come from the germline V gene. The CDR3 DNA follows: TGTGCCAGCAGCTTGACTAGGTTGGGTGAGCAGTACTTC. Translation: CASSLTRLGEQYF.

This clone appeared once. The gene calls are TRBV7-8 and TRBJ2-7; TRBD1 aligns across 8 bases. The CDR3 is 14 residues long. Looked up from germline, CDR1 is SGHVS and CDR2 is FQNEAQ. The V and J ends lost 5 bases and 3 bases, in that order; junction bases with no gene match: 6. The CDR3 loop reads CASSVGTGGYEQYF. CDR3 coding DNA: TGTGCCAGCAGCGTCGGGACAGGAGGCTACGAGCAGTACTTC.

This clone was recorded only once. The V gene is TRBV11-2, the J gene TRBJ2-5, with TRBD1 matching 7 bases. J lost 5 bases, V lost 1 base, and 7 bases had no gene match. Germline CDR1 reads SGHAT; CDR2 reads FQNNGV. CDR3 size: 15 residues. CDR3 amino acids: CASSLVGTVVETQYF. Written as DNA, the CDR3 is TGTGCCAGCAGCTTAGTGGGGACAGTTGTCGAGACCCAGTACTTC.